This entry features one TCR beta chain sequence. This clonotype occurred a few times. Its binding antigen is unknown. The record has no base qualities; no much larger clone is one base away. These data are taken from a study of early T cells in non-severe SARS-CoV-2 infection (dated by TCRdb to the early 2020s). Notes on the research overall: Because TCR sequencing was done on bulk RNA from unsorted whole blood, the alpha and beta chains could not be paired. Findings and caveats that apply to the study as a whole: VDJdb matching was skewed toward anti-spike CD8 responses and likely underestimated virus-specific expansions by missing private and CD4 specificities.

The junction carries 14 bases between V and J, which are trimmed by 1 base and 4 bases respectively. The CDR3 numbers 15 residues from cysteine through phenylalanine. Just the 45-base CDR3 DNA is kept, in frame starting at base 1. In the germline V gene (reference sequence), CDR1 corresponds to LGHDT and CDR2 to YNNKEL. A case-control design nested within a healthcare worker cohort in London, UK, was used, with weekly nasopharyngeal swab PCR tests and blood sampling performed. Healthcare workers were recruited between 23 and 31 March 2020, during the week of the UK lockdown, and were followed weekly for up to about 15 weeks. Libraries came from 5' RACE. Sequenced using a NextSeq 500. In the TCR library protocol, unique molecular identifiers were attached to individual cDNA molecules to correct for PCR bias and sequencing error. Both TCR alpha and beta chains were sequenced, and tight co-correlation was observed between alpha and beta sequence abundances in each sample. Turning to the authors' computational methods: Decombinator V4 was used to annotate the V gene, J gene and CDR3 of the TCR sequences. TCRs were defined as expanded if a significant change between any two time points was detected under a Poisson model with p below 0.0001. TCR abundances were normalised to the total number of TCRs sequenced per sample and expressed as counts per million. MAIT TCRs were defined by TRAV1-2 paired with TRAJ12, TRAJ20 or TRAJ33, and iNKT TCRs by TRAV10 paired with TRAJ18. VDJdb, accessed 1 November 2021, was searched for CMV, EBV and SARS-CoV-2 annotated TCRs, excluding TCRs annotated for multiple antigens. TCRdb itself trimmed the public reads at Q25 with fastp, ran MiXCR and retained productive beta chains. Rows are unified per CDR3 protein, each entry keeping the most common DNA and genes. None of the V and J calls come from the authors' own analysis; TCRdb made them. The table for this sample lists 50,000 to 65,000 distinct CDR3 sequences; around 13% of them were counted only once. Clones ranked in the top ten supply about 1.4% of the sample.

This TCR was recovered from an adult who was a healthcare worker with PCR-confirmed SARS-CoV-2 infection or an uninfected control (not recorded which). This sequence uses TRBV3-1 and TRBJ2-7; TRBD2 is a weak D gene call, 6 bases matching. Sequencing was carried out using whole blood. The CDR3 amino acid sequence is: CASSQAPGLQYEQYF. In nucleotide form, the sequence is TGTGCCAGCAGCCAAGCGCCGGGACTTCAGTACGAGCAGTACTTC.